Listed here is a single T cell receptor beta chain. The CDR3 runs to 13 residues. Looked up from germline, CDR1 is SNHLY and CDR2 is FYNNEI. The V and J ends lost 8 bases and 1 base respectively, with 11 bases between them. Authors' analysis steps: Amplification from reference gene primers served as the basis for estimated nucleated cell counts. The assay was immunoSEQ multiplex PCR, and TCRdb's table has in-frame clones only and misses some. The DNA gave D and trimming, while V, J and clone size come from that table. The sample records 250,000 or so clones, under 85% being singletons. Participants' reported clinical history set cohort assignment. This entry is derived from a study of blood T cell repertoires in COVID-19. About the study: T cells, B-cell-depleted T cells, or PBMCs supplied cDNA or gDNA.

V gene TRBV2 combines with J gene TRBJ1-1, with no clear D. The source is a man aged 55-75 years who had recovered from COVID-19. The sample taken for sequencing was PBMCs or T cells enriched from blood (not recorded which). For the CDR3, the DNA is TGTGCCAGCCGATTCAGAACGAACACTGAAGCTTTCTTT. Protein sequence: CASRFRTNTEAFF.